These 14 T cell receptor beta chains came from one sample sequenced in a study of control samples from healthy donors and cancer patients. Data came from immunoSEQ multiplex PCR; TCRdb stores just in-frame clones and leaves some out. The data contain about 98,000 clones, roughly 82% of them seen just once; the ten biggest clones take up roughly 2%. Sequenced: blood. The source is a man between 60 and 70 years old in good health.

This clone was observed a handful of times. The chain employs TRBV7-2 and TRBJ2-6; no clear D gene. Trimming cost V 5 bases and J 0 bases, with 11 bases left between them. There are 16 residues in the CDR3. Germline V gives CDR1 SGHTA, CDR2 FQGNSA. CDR3 bases: TGTGCCAGCAGCCCTACAAGGTTCTCTGGGGCCAACGTCCTGACTTTC. Translated, it gives CASSPTRFSGANVLTF.

As concerns this clone: At one end, the junction sequence differs from germline, possibly due to a read error. This chain uses TRBV7-8 with TRBJ2-2; 9 nucleotides line up with TRBD2. This CDR3 has 17 residues. CDR1 is SGHVS and CDR2 is FQNEAQ in the germline V gene. CDR3 sequence reads: CASSLARLAGRYGELFF. The CDR3 DNA reads TGTGCCAGCAGCCTAGCTCGGCTAGCGGGGCGTTACGGGGAGCTGTTTTTT.

The chain is built from TRBV7-9 and TRBJ1-2; D gene ambiguous. The CDR3 has 12 residues. Per germline, CDR1 SEHNR and CDR2 FQNEAQ (reference sequence). The V gene lost 5 bases and the J gene lost 4 bases, with 8 bases spanning the gap. The CDR3, as DNA: TGTGCCAGCAGCGCGACGGTCTATGGCTACACCTTC. Residues: CASSATVYGYTF.

The chain uses TRBV6-6 and TRBJ1-4; D gene uncertain. With 10 bases removed from V and 11 bases from J, the gap between germline ends came to 14 bases. The germline CDR1 and CDR2 sequences are MNHNY and SVGAGI (reference sequence). The length of the CDR3 is 11 residues. The CDR3 sequence is CATEDESKLFF. The CDR3 DNA reads as TGTGCCACGGAAGACGAGTCGAAACTGTTTTTT.

The rearrangement uses TRBV10-3 and TRBJ1-2, with D unresolved. The CDR3 sequence is 14 residues long. Trimming took off 4 bases at V and 6 bases at J, with 15 bases between the two ends. Germline V lookup: CDR1 ENHRY, CDR2 SYGVKD. CDR3 nucleotide sequence: TGTGCCATCAGTGGGGTTGGAAGGAGGGATGGCTACACCTTC. Translating gives CAISGVGRRDGYTF.

V gene TRBV2 combines with J gene TRBJ1-1; D is unresolved. In germline, CDR1 is SNHLY, CDR2 FYNNEI. The CDR3 runs to 13 residues. Trimming pared 4 bases from V and 0 bases from J, leaving 6 bases between. DNA for the CDR3: TGTGCCAGCAGTGCTGAAATGAACACTGAAGCTTTCTTT. Its translation: CASSAEMNTEAFF.

The V and J genes are TRBV9 and TRBJ2-3; D might be TRBD2 (6 bases). Deletions cut 0 bases from V and 3 bases from J, with 14 bases between. The CDR3 loop spans 16 amino acids. Germline V gene lookup returns CDR1 SGDLS and CDR2 YYNGEE. This CDR3 is CASSVDGGIATDTQYF. CDR3 DNA: TGTGCCAGCAGCGTAGATGGGGGGATTGCTACAGATACGCAGTATTTT. Variable domain in full (rest from reference TRBV9 and TRBJ2-3): DSGVTQTPKHLITATGQRVTLRCSPRSGDLSVYWYQQSLDQGLQFLIQYYNGEERAKGNILERFSAQQFPDLHSELNLSSLELGDSALYFCASSVDGGIATDTQYFGPGTRLTVL.

The chain carries TRBV21-1 and TRBJ2-5; whether TRBD2, the table's D call, matches the DNA was not checked. TRBV21-1 is deemed a pseudogene. This CDR3 spans 16 amino acids. CDR3 nucleotide sequence: TGTGCCAGCAGCAAAAGCCCAGAGGGAGACTCGAAGACCCAGTACTTC. Amino acids: CASSKSPEGDSKTQYF.

This chain links TRBV18 with TRBJ1-3; no firm D call. This CDR3 contains 15 residues. Germline V gives CDR1 KGHSH, CDR2 LQKENI. Trimming removed 1 base from V and 0 bases from J, with 7 bases in between. CDR3 bases: TGTGCCAGCTCACCACGGGGAGACTCTGGAAACACCATATATTTT. This sequence encodes CASSPRGDSGNTIYF.

V is TRBV19 and J is TRBJ1-2; no firm D call. The germline gives CDR1 LNHDA, CDR2 SQIVND (reference sequence). The V end lost 0 bases, the J end lost 5 bases, and 7 bases lay between the germline ends. This CDR3 spans 13 amino acids. The CDR3 DNA is TGTGCCAGTAGTATAGATAGACTATATGGCTACACCTTC. Encoded protein: CASSIDRLYGYTF.

The rearrangement uses TRBV18 and TRBJ2-7; a weak D match, TRBD1 (6 bases). V was cut by 2 bases and J by 0 bases, with 8 bases left in between. The CDR3 consists of 14 residues. Germline lookup yields CDR1 KGHSH and CDR2 LQKENI. The CDR3 DNA reads TGTGCCAGCTCACCAATGGGGGCCTCCTACGAGCAGTACTTC. Residues: CASSPMGASYEQYF.

The chain carries TRBV2 and TRBJ1-5, with D maybe TRBD1 (5 bases). The V gene lost 5 bases and the J gene lost 0 bases, with 11 bases spanning the gap. In germline, CDR1 is SNHLY, CDR2 FYNNEI. This CDR3 contains 15 residues. The CDR3 bases are TGTGCCAGCAGTCCTGACAGCCTTAGCAATCAGCCCCAGCATTTT. Its protein product is CASSPDSLSNQPQHF.

V gene TRBV11-2 combines with J gene TRBJ2-3; 9 nucleotides align to TRBD2. The CDR3 is 18 amino acids. After removal of 2 bases from V and 6 bases from J, the junction contained 15 bases not matched to a gene. Germline CDR1 SGHAT, CDR2 FQNNGV. CDR3 coding DNA: TGTGCCAGCAGCTTAATTCCCCTAGCGGGGAGGTCCGGGGATACGCAGTATTTT. Residues: CASSLIPLAGRSGDTQYF.

The chain recombines TRBV2 with TRBJ1-1; 8 bases fit TRBD1. V shed 6 bases, J shed 6 bases, and the junction held 12 bases outside the gene matches. This CDR3 has 15 residues. CDR1 and CDR2 from the germline V gene are SNHLY and FYNNEI. The CDR3 spells CASRPPGGGSSEAFF. CDR3 DNA: TGTGCCAGCAGGCCCCCAGGGGGCGGGTCATCTGAAGCTTTCTTT. Complete variable domain (other parts from reference TRBV2 and TRBJ1-1): EPEVTQTPSHQVTQMGQEVILRCVPISNHLYFYWYRQILGQKVEFLVSFYNNEISEKSEIFDDQFSVERPDGSNFTLKIRSTKLEDSAMYFCASRPPGGGSSEAFFGQGTRLTVV.